These T cell receptor beta chains were read from a single sample in a study of radiotherapy plus CTLA-4 blockade in lung cancer. Profiled with immunoSEQ multiplex PCR; TCRdb holds only in-frame clones, not every one. The profile shows about 76,000 clones, approximately 80% of them singletons. The sample in question was peripheral blood, obtained from a patient treated with radiotherapy plus ipilimumab. These receptors were taken from a human donor with non-small cell lung cancer who had stable disease on radiotherapy plus ipilimumab. The conserved cysteine and the conserved F or W are not part of the CDR3 here.

V gene	J gene	CDR3 protein
TRBV7-8	TRBJ1-1	ASSFTVPDAEAF
TRBV28	TRBJ1-2	ASRGFNYGYT
TRBV15	TRBJ1-4	ATSRVRLGVGAGEKLF
TRBV10-3	TRBJ2-5	AISEPGQGGETQY
TRBV7-6	NA	ASSLDPGDGYEQY
TRBV5-1	TRBJ2-5	ASSRTSGVIQETQY
TRBV9	TRBJ1-2	ASSPSPGLNYGYT
TRBV5-1	TRBJ2-5	ASSSMGGLSETQY
TRBV7-9	TRBJ1-4	ASRKEGQGPNEKLF
TRBV28	TRBJ2-3	ASRSSTDTQY
TRBV29-1	TRBJ2-7	SVTGALTARGIDEQY
TRBV11-2	TRBJ2-7	ASSLTLALAGGLSYEQY
TRBV11-2	TRBJ2-1	ASSPAGTGGLSPYNEQF
TRBV19	TRBJ2-2	ASGVFSGELF
TRBV7-6	TRBJ2-7	ASSREDNYEQY
TRBV6-4	TRBJ2-3	ASRKRGESTDTQY
TRBV27	TRBJ1-1	ASSFGRTGNTEAF
TRBV5-1	TRBJ1-2	ASSTGQQGYGYT
TRBV20-1	TRBJ1-2	SAPTAYGYT
TRBV10-2	TRBJ1-4	ASSESTLGEKLF
TRBV19	TRBJ2-5	ASSIDLGAVETQY
TRBV2	TRBJ1-1	ASSGQGLEAF
TRBV7-9	TRBJ2-7	ASSNYASHEQY
TRBV7-8	TRBJ1-2	ASSLERGGGRGYT
TRBV15	TRBJ2-3	ATSRVGLAGRSTDTQY
TRBV7-3	TRBJ2-2	ASTRLAGNTGELF
TRBV7-2	TRBJ1-5	ASSTGTGRQPQH
TRBV7-9	TRBJ1-1	ASSYITGGSAEAF
TRBV28	TRBJ2-7	ASSYPDREKPPYEQY
TRBV10-2	TRBJ2-2	ASSWTSGTPTGELF
TRBV6-5	TRBJ2-7	ASSSPGDSPYEQY